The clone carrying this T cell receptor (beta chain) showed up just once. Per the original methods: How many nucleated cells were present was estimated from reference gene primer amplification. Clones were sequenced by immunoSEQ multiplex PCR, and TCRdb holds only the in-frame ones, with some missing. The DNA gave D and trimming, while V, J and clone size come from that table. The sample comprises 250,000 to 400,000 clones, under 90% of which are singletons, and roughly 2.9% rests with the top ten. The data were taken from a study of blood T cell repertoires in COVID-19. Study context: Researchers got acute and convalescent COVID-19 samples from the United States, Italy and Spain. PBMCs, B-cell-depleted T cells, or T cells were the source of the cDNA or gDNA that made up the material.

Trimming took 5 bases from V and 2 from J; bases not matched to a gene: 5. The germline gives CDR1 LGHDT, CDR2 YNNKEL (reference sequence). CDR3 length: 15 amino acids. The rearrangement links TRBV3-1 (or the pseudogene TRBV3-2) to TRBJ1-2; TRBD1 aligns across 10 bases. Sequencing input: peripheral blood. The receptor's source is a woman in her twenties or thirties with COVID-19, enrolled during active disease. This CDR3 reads CASSTPGQGNYGYTF. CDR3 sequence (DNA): TGTGCCAGCAGCACGCCGGGACAGGGGAACTATGGCTACACCTTC.